The TCR beta chain under discussion was sequenced for a study of T-cell memory formation after mild COVID-19. About the research overall: The two donors had largely donor-specific TCR clusters.

Notes on the study in general: Some SARS-CoV-2-responding clones were already detected in memory before infection. Contracting clones from day 15 to 85 showed balanced CD4/CD8; later expanders favored CD4+.

Trimming removed 7 bases at V and 0 bases at J, with 12 bases between. Germline V gene data show CDR1 as LNHDA and CDR2 as SQIVND (reference sequence). The CDR3 is 14 amino acids. Concerning this clonotype itself: Its antigen is unidentified.

The 5'RACE method, run with constant-segment primers, produced TCR alpha and TCR beta cDNA libraries (carrying sample barcodes and UMIs). One entry per CDR3 protein, called by TCRdb with MiXCR from the 5' RACE reads. There are roughly 80,000 distinct CDR3 sequences in the sample; about 15% occur only once, and 31% lies in the top ten. Input material: PBMCs or a T cell subset sorted from them (not recorded which). This chain connects TRBV19 to TRBJ1-1; D is uncertain. The sequence came from an adult woman who had mild COVID-19 (a few samples of this study predate the infection). Cell type and time point are not known. The CDR3 here is CASNQAIMNTEAFF. The DNA of the CDR3 is TGTGCCAGTAATCAGGCGATAATGAACACTGAAGCTTTCTTT.